The 31 T cell receptor beta chains below were found in one sample sequenced in a study of T-cell memory formation after mild COVID-19. A single record per CDR3 protein comes from TCRdb applying MiXCR to the 5' RACE reads. This sample has some 290,000 distinct CDR3 sequences, with 15% to 20% found just once. Sequenced sample: PBMCs or a T cell subset sorted from them (not recorded which). Source of these receptors: a man aged 18 to 35 who had mild COVID-19 (a few samples of this study predate the infection). Cell type and time point are not known.

This clonotype was found a few times. V is TRBV15 and J is TRBJ2-6; 8 bases are a match to TRBD1. In germline, CDR1 is LNHNV, CDR2 YYDKDF (reference sequence). V lost 5 bases to trimming and J lost 1 base; unmatched junction nucleotides: 4. The CDR3 totals 16 residues. CDR3 nucleotides: TGTGCCACCAGCGCCGGGACAGGTTCTGGGGCCAACGTCCTGACTTTC. Translating gives CATSAGTGSGANVLTF.

V and J are TRBV5-1 and TRBJ1-1; D possibly corresponds to TRBD1 (5 bases). Germline V gives CDR1 SGHRS, CDR2 YFSETQ. With 1 base removed from V and 2 bases from J, the gap between germline ends came to 15 bases. The length of the CDR3 is 16 residues. The CDR3 sequence is CASSLLPPGTNTEAFF. The CDR3 coding sequence is TGCGCCAGCAGCTTGCTTCCGCCAGGGACCAACACTGAAGCTTTCTTT.

This clonotype was observed a few times. The chain couples TRBV18 to TRBJ2-1; D is ambiguous. Germline-derived CDR1 and CDR2 are KGHSH and LQKENI. The CDR3 is 14 residues long. V was shortened by 4 bases and J by 5 bases, with 12 bases between the two germline ends. The CDR3 loop reads CASSQTLQNNEQFF. The CDR3 DNA reads TGTGCCAGCTCACAAACCTTACAGAACAATGAGCAGTTCTTC.

This clonotype occurred a few times. The rearrangement joins TRBV5-1 to TRBJ1-1, with 8 bases identical to TRBD1. Germline CDR1 SGHRS, CDR2 YFSETQ. CDR3 length: 12 amino acids. V trimming: 4 bases; J trimming: 6 bases; junction bases outside the gene matches: 2. For the CDR3, the DNA is TGCGCCAGCAGCGACAGGGGTTCTGAAGCTTTCTTT. Translated: CASSDRGSEAFF.

This sequence joins TRBV7-3 and TRBJ2-3; D call uncertain. CDR1 and CDR2 from the germline V gene are SGHTA and FQGTGA. V was shortened by 3 bases and J by 4 bases, with 8 bases between the two germline ends. The CDR3 totals 13 residues. DNA of the CDR3: TGTGCCAGCAGCTTGGGGTCGGCAGATACGCAGTATTTT. Protein sequence: CASSLGSADTQYF.

The chain recombines TRBV4-3 with TRBJ2-6; D may be TRBD2 (5 bases). Trimming stripped 6 bases from V and 5 bases from J, with 17 bases between. The CDR3 has 16 residues. Germline CDR1 is LGHNA and CDR2 is YSLEER. The CDR3, as DNA: TGCGCCAGCAGTCGGATAAGCGGCGGTCGGGCCAACGTCCTGACTTTC. Translating gives CASSRISGGRANVLTF.

This clonotype has a handful of counts. The chain combines TRBV6-2 or TRBV6-3 with TRBJ2-3; unclear D gene. Germline CDR1 reads MNHEY; CDR2 reads SVGEGT. The CDR3 covers 12 residues. Trimming removed 7 bases from V and 5 bases from J, with 10 bases in between. The CDR3 region is CASTHSQDTQYF. The CDR3 nucleotides are TGTGCCAGCACCCACTCTCAAGATACGCAGTATTTT.

This clonotype occurred a few times. CDR3 DNA sequence: TGTGCCAGCAGCGGGACAGGGGGGTCCTACGAGCAGTACGTC. This codes for CASSGTGGSYEQYV. The chain uses TRBV6-2 or TRBV6-3 and TRBJ2-7; TRBD1 matches 11 bases. CDR1 and CDR2 (germline): MNHEY, SVGEGT. V shed 6 bases, J shed 1 base, and the junction held 2 bases outside the gene matches. The CDR3 consists of 14 residues.

CDR3 loop: CASSPGGYYEQYF. The CDR3 nucleotides read TGCGCCAGCAGCCCCGGGGGATACTACGAGCAGTACTTC. J is TRBJ2-7 and V is TRBV10-2; D may be TRBD2 (6 bases). The CDR3 has 13 residues. V was cut by 6 bases and J by 3 bases, with 12 bases left in between. The V gene's germline CDR1 is WSHSY and CDR2 SAAADI.

CDR3 DNA: TGCGCCAGCAGCCCCGGACTAGTCGGAGAGACCCAGTACTTC. It encodes CASSPGLVGETQYF. The chain is built from TRBV5-1 and TRBJ2-5; 7 bases align to TRBD2. The CDR3 has 14 amino acids. The junction had 7 bases not matched to a gene; V was cut back by 4 bases and J by 4 bases. Germline V gene lookup returns CDR1 SGHRS and CDR2 YFSETQ.

V and J are TRBV7-9 and TRBJ1-2; D gene ambiguous. The germline gives CDR1 SEHNR, CDR2 FQNEAQ (reference sequence). V lost 1 base and J lost 5, with 17 bases in between. This CDR3 is built from 16 residues. CDR3: CASSLVPAGSHYGYTF. The DNA for the CDR3 is TGTGCCAGCAGCTTAGTCCCGGCGGGTTCCCATTATGGCTACACCTTC.

This chain uses TRBV7-9 with TRBJ1-1; no reliable D call. Trimming removed 7 bases at V and 5 bases at J, with 8 bases between. The CDR3 runs to 11 residues. The germline V gene encodes CDR1 SEHNR and CDR2 FQNEAQ (reference sequence). The CDR3 loop is CASTPGTEAFF. The CDR3 DNA follows: TGTGCCAGCACCCCCGGGACTGAAGCTTTCTTT.

The chain uses TRBV7-3 and TRBJ2-3; D is perhaps TRBD1 (6 bases). This CDR3 spans 14 amino acids. Germline-derived CDR1 and CDR2 are SGHTA and FQGTGA. Trimming left V 4 bases short and J 4 bases short, with 12 bases between. The DNA of the CDR3 is TGTGCCAGCAGCTCCTCAGGGGTTTCAGATACGCAGTATTTT. This translates into CASSSSGVSDTQYF.

The chain is built from TRBV7-8 and TRBJ2-7; 14 bases match TRBD2. V lost 1 base to trimming and J lost 6 bases; unmatched junction nucleotides: 5. CDR3 length equals 16 residues. Germline-derived CDR1 and CDR2 are SGHVS and FQNEAQ. The CDR3 DNA sequence: TGTGCCAGCAGCTTAGGCCCGGGACTAGCGGGGGTCGAGCAGTACGTC. Translated, it gives CASSLGPGLAGVEQYV.

This clonotype was observed a handful of times. The chain recombines TRBV18 with TRBJ2-3, with TRBD1 matching over 7 bases. Germline values: CDR1 KGHSH, CDR2 LQKENI. This CDR3 has 16 amino acids. The J segment lost 2 bases and the V segment lost 3 bases, leaving 8 bases of the junction unmatched. The DNA of the CDR3 is TGTGCCAGCTCACCCAACACAGGGGTTCTCACAGATACGCAGTATTTT. Encoded protein: CASSPNTGVLTDTQYF. Full variable domain (rest looked up from reference TRBV18 and TRBJ2-3): NAGVMQNPRHLVRRRGQEARLRCSPMKGHSHVYWYRQLPEEGLKFMVYLQKENIIDESGMPKERFSAEFPKEGPSILRIQQVVRGDSAAYFCASSPNTGVLTDTQYFGPGTRLTVL.

This clonotype showed up just a few times. This rearrangement joins TRBV7-2 to TRBJ1-5, with D possibly TRBD1 on 5 matching bases. Trimming took off 6 bases at V and 6 bases at J, with 9 bases between the two ends. This CDR3 is 12 amino acids long. CDR1 is SGHTA, CDR2 FQGNSA, per germline. The CDR3 sequence is CASREGRQPQHF. The CDR3 DNA reads as TGTGCCAGCAGGGAGGGGCGTCAGCCCCAGCATTTT.

This clonotype came up many times. The gene calls are TRBV15 and TRBJ2-5; D ambiguous. Trimming left V 0 bases short and J 0 bases short, with 5 bases between. CDR3 length: 14 amino acids. Germline loops: CDR1 LNHNV, CDR2 YYDKDF (reference sequence). CDR3 DNA sequence: TGTGCCACCAGCAGAGAAGGTTACCAAGAGACCCAGTACTTC. Encoded protein: CATSREGYQETQYF. The full variable domain, in which reference TRBV15 and TRBJ2-5 provide the parts outside the CDR3, is DAMVIQNPRYQVTQFGKPVTLSCSQTLNHNVMYWYQQKSSQAPKLLFHYYDKDFNNEADTPDNFQSRRPNTSFCFLDIRSPGLGDTAMYLCATSREGYQETQYFGPGTRLLVL.

The V gene is TRBV4-1, the J gene TRBJ1-1; D unresolved. Germline values: CDR1 MGHRA, CDR2 YSYEKL. The CDR3 runs 13 residues. Trimming took 2 bases from V and 0 from J, leaving 4 bases between them. CDR3 amino acids: CASSQQLNTEAFF. DNA for the CDR3: TGCGCCAGCAGCCAACAGCTGAACACTGAAGCTTTCTTT.

V gene TRBV15 combines with J gene TRBJ2-1; D not certain. V was pared by 1 base and J by 5 bases, with 9 bases between. The CDR3 is made up of 14 amino acids. Germline CDR1 reads LNHNV; CDR2 reads YYDKDF (reference sequence). The CDR3 loop is CATSRARIDNEQFF. CDR3 DNA sequence: TGTGCCACCAGCAGAGCGAGGATAGACAATGAGCAGTTCTTC.

The chain uses TRBV20-1 and TRBJ1-6; D ambiguous. CDR3 size: 11 residues. Germline CDR1 reads DFQATT; CDR2 reads SNEGSKA (reference sequence). CDR3 nucleotides: TGCATCAACCCCCCTAAGTCACCCCTCCACTTT. Its translation is CINPPKSPLHF.

This clonotype came up a few times. This chain links TRBV11-2 with TRBJ1-2, with D hard to call. The germline V gene has CDR1 SGHAT and CDR2 FQNNGV. This CDR3 is built from 13 residues. Trimming stripped 5 bases from V and 4 bases from J, with 11 bases between. CDR3 amino acids: CASSPLAVYGYTF. The DNA of the CDR3 is TGTGCCAGCAGCCCCCTGGCCGTCTATGGCTACACCTTC.

The V gene is TRBV10-3, the J gene TRBJ1-3; 7 bases fit TRBD1. With V trimmed by 4 bases and J by 4 bases, 7 bases remained unmatched. Per germline, CDR1 ENHRY and CDR2 SYGVKD. The CDR3 spans 15 residues. CDR3 sequence (DNA): TGTGCCATCAGTGGCGGGACAGAGTCAGGAAACACCATATATTTT. This encodes CAISGGTESGNTIYF.

This clonotype was observed a handful of times. The chain links TRBV6-6 to TRBJ1-2; 7 positions match TRBD1. The CDR3 sequence is 17 residues long. From germline, CDR1 is MNHNY and CDR2 SVGAGI (reference sequence). V gave up 1 base and J gave up 2 bases; unmatched junction bases: 10. CDR3 region: CASSYWSGGTANYGYTF. In nucleotides, the CDR3 is TGTGCCAGCAGTTACTGGTCTGGGGGGACAGCGAACTATGGCTACACCTTC.

This clonotype was detected only a few times. The V and J genes are TRBV20-1 and TRBJ1-1, with D maybe TRBD1 (6 bases). This CDR3 is built from 13 residues. Looked up from germline, CDR1 is DFQATT and CDR2 is SNEGSKA (reference sequence). V lost 3 bases to trimming and J lost 6 bases, with 14 bases between them. The CDR3, as DNA: TGCAGTGCTAGGGGGGGGCTGGCCTCTGAAGCTTTCTTT. This encodes CSARGGLASEAFF.

This clonotype was observed a handful of times. The V and J genes are TRBV20-1 and TRBJ2-7, with 9 bases fitting TRBD1. Germline V gives CDR1 DFQATT, CDR2 SNEGSKA (reference sequence). Trimming removed 2 bases from V and 7 bases from J; junction bases left unmatched: 9. The CDR3 covers 14 residues. This CDR3 is CSARPNGDRVEQYF. The CDR3 DNA follows: TGCAGTGCTAGACCTAACGGGGACAGGGTGGAGCAGTACTTC.

The chain joins TRBV20-1 to TRBJ2-7; TRBD1 matches 8 bases. This CDR3 has 14 amino acids. The germline V gene encodes CDR1 DFQATT and CDR2 SNEGSKA (reference sequence). The CDR3 DNA reads as TGCAGCGCAGTTTTTGACAGGGGCGTCTACGAGCAGTACGTC. Residues: CSAVFDRGVYEQYV.

The J gene is TRBJ2-3, the V gene TRBV5-1; TRBD2 matches at 9 bases. J gave up 3 bases and V 0 bases, and 5 bases lay outside the gene matches. The length of the CDR3 is 16 residues. Germline V gene sequence: CDR1 SGHRS, CDR2 YFSETQ. In nucleotides, the CDR3 is TGCGCCAGCAGCTTGGGTCTAGCGGGGATTACAGATACGCAGTATTTT. It yields the protein CASSLGLAGITDTQYF.

This clonotype came up many times. The chain joins TRBV7-2 to TRBJ2-5; 9 bases line up with TRBD2. CDR3 size: 14 residues. With V trimmed by 7 bases and J by 5 bases, 8 bases remained unmatched. Germline assignment: CDR1 SGHTA and CDR2 FQGNSA. This chain's CDR3 is CASTRGGGGETQYF. The CDR3 DNA sequence: TGTGCCAGCACTCGCGGGGGGGGCGGTGAGACCCAGTACTTC.

The chain combines TRBV11-3 with TRBJ2-1, with 7 bases aligning to TRBD2. The CDR3 runs to 16 residues. The junction had 5 bases not matched to a gene; V was cut back by 1 base and J by 2 bases. Germline CDR1 SGHNT, CDR2 YENEEA. The chain's CDR3 is CASSLGDSGPYNEQFF. As DNA, the CDR3 is TGTGCCAGCAGCTTAGGAGATAGCGGGCCCTACAATGAGCAGTTCTTC. Variable domain in full (rest from reference TRBV11-3 and TRBJ2-1): EAGVVQSPRYKIIEKKQPVAFWCNPISGHNTLYWYLQNLGQGPELLIRYENEEAVDDSQLPKDRFSAERLKGVDSTLKIQPAELGDSAVYLCASSLGDSGPYNEQFFGPGTRLTVL.

A few counts support this clonotype. The chain combines TRBV6-5 with TRBJ2-7; 9 nucleotides line up with TRBD1. After removal of 9 bases from V and 4 bases from J, the junction contained 7 bases not matched to a gene. The CDR3 loop spans 13 amino acids. CDR1 is MNHEY and CDR2 is SVGAGI in the germline V gene. DNA for the CDR3: TGTGCCAGTACTGGACAGGGGTTTTACGAGCAGTACTTC. Protein sequence: CASTGQGFYEQYF.

This clonotype was observed a handful of times. The chain uses TRBV7-9 and TRBJ1-1; D is undetermined. Trimming left V 5 bases short and J 0 bases short, with 4 bases between. The CDR3 has 12 residues. Germline CDR1 and CDR2: SEHNR and FQNEAQ (reference sequence). The CDR3: CASSRLNTEAFF. CDR3 coding DNA: TGTGCCAGCAGCAGACTGAACACTGAAGCTTTCTTT.